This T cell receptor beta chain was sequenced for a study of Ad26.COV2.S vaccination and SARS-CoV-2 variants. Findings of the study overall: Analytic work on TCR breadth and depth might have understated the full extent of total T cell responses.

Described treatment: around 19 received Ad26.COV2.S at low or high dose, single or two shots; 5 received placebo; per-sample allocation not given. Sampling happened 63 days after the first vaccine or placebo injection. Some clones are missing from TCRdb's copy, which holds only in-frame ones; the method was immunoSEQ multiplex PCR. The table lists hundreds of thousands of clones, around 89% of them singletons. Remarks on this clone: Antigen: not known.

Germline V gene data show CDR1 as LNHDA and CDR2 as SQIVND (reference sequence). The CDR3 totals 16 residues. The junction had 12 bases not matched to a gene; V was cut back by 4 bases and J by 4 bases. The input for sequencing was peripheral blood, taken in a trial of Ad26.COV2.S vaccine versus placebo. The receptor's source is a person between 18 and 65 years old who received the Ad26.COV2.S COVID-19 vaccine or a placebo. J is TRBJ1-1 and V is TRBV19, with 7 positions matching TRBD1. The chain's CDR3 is CASSKARQGSGTEAFF. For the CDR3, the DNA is TGTGCCAGTAGTAAAGCCCGACAGGGCTCGGGCACTGAAGCTTTCTTT.